This T cell receptor beta chain was observed in a study of response to subunit inactivated influenza vaccine. This clonotype was detected a few times. Antigen specificity is unknown. Findings of the study overall: After each seasonal influenza vaccination, few new T cells are recruited, the authors suggested.

This CDR3 is built from 15 residues. Trimming at V came to 1 base and at J to 4 bases, leaving 5 bases not matched to a gene. TCRdb independently ran MiXCR on the RT-PCR reads; one entry per CDR3 protein. The table records about 570,000 distinct CDR3 sequences, approximately 10% of them present only once. V gene TRBV12-3 or TRBV12-4 combines with J gene TRBJ2-5, with 8 positions matching TRBD2. This TCR was recovered from a man aged 50-59 years who received an inactivated influenza vaccine. Material: PBMCs from blood, obtained on the day of vaccination. CDR3 residues: CASSLDSGDGETQYF. CDR3 nucleotide sequence: TGTGCCAGCAGTTTAGATAGCGGGGACGGAGAGACCCAGTACTTC.